A selection of T cell receptor beta chains follows, all from one sample in a study of immune evolution from preneoplasia to lung adenocarcinoma. The data were produced by immunoSEQ multiplex PCR, yet TCRdb's version contains in-frame clones alone and is incomplete. The sample lists under 10,000 clones; roughly 79% were seen once. Material for sequencing was FFPE adjacent normal lung tissue. The receptors originated from a person between 60 and 80 years old with lung adenocarcinoma. Both conserved end residues are part of each CDR3. D genes are given only for firm matches. Rows may omit the clone size; those that give it use once, few, many or a size class.

j_call: TRBJ1-4
d_call: TRBD1
clone_size: few
v_call: TRBV4-2
cdr3_aa: CASSRDRGNEKLFF
cdr3_nt: TGTGCCAGCAGCCGGGACAGGGGGAATGAAAAACTGTTTTTT

j_call: TRBJ2-3
d_call: TRBD2
clone_size: NA
v_call: TRBV27
cdr3_aa: CASSLGAGSTDTQYF
cdr3_nt: TGTGCCAGCAGTTTGGGAGCGGGGAGCACAGATACGCAGTATTTT

j_call: TRBJ2-7
d_call: NA
clone_size: few
v_call: TRBV13
cdr3_aa: CASSSRSDHYEQYF
cdr3_nt: TGTGCCAGCAGCTCTAGGTCGGACCACTACGAGCAGTACTTC

j_call: TRBJ1-2
d_call: NA
clone_size: NA
v_call: TRBV6-1
cdr3_aa: CASSEVTTGYTF
cdr3_nt: TGTGCCAGCAGTGAAGTTACGACGGGCTACACCTTC

j_call: TRBJ2-7
d_call: TRBD2
clone_size: NA
v_call: TRBV7-8
cdr3_aa: CASSVGLLAGGSKQYF
cdr3_nt: TGTGCCAGCAGCGTAGGACTACTAGCGGGAGGAAGTAAGCAGTACTTC

j_call: TRBJ1-2
d_call: NA
clone_size: NA
v_call: TRBV6-1
cdr3_aa: CASSDDSRGRIIGGYTF
cdr3_nt: TGTGCCAGCAGTGATGATAGTAGGGGCAGGATCATAGGTGGCTACACCTTC

j_call: TRBJ1-4
d_call: NA
clone_size: NA
v_call: TRBV6-1
cdr3_aa: CASSEGRGQGHEKLFF
cdr3_nt: TGTGCCAGCAGTGAAGGGAGAGGGCAGGGGCACGAAAAACTGTTTTTT

j_call: TRBJ2-1
d_call: NA
clone_size: once
v_call: TRBV2
cdr3_aa: CASSPIKTAYNEQFF
cdr3_nt: TGTGCCAGCAGTCCCATCAAGACAGCTTACAATGAGCAGTTCTTC

j_call: TRBJ2-5
d_call: TRBD2
clone_size: NA
v_call: TRBV5-1
cdr3_aa: CASSLRRGGTRETQYF
cdr3_nt: TGCGCCAGCAGCTTACGGCGGGGGGGAACGAGGGAGACCCAGTACTTC

j_call: TRBJ1-6
d_call: NA
clone_size: NA
v_call: TRBV7-9
cdr3_aa: CASSLSSDLYNSPLHF
cdr3_nt: TGTGCCAGCAGCTTAAGTAGTGATCTCTATAATTCACCCCTCCACTTT

j_call: TRBJ2-7
d_call: TRBD2
clone_size: NA
v_call: TRBV5-1
cdr3_aa: CASSVGLAYEQYF
cdr3_nt: TGCGCCAGCAGCGTGGGACTAGCCTACGAGCAGTACTTC

j_call: TRBJ1-2
d_call: NA
clone_size: NA
v_call: TRBV29-1
cdr3_aa: CSVDKRNYGYTF
cdr3_nt: TGCAGCGTTGACAAAAGAAACTATGGCTACACCTTC

j_call: TRBJ1-1
d_call: TRBD1
clone_size: NA
v_call: TRBV6-5
cdr3_aa: CASSYTLGQMNTEAFF
cdr3_nt: TGTGCCAGCAGTTATACCCTGGGACAGATGAACACTGAAGCTTTCTTT

j_call: TRBJ1-5
d_call: NA
clone_size: once
v_call: TRBV7-4
cdr3_aa: CASGRPGPGNQPQHF
cdr3_nt: TGTGCCAGCGGGCGCCCGGGGCCGGGCAATCAGCCCCAGCATTTT

j_call: TRBJ1-1
d_call: NA
clone_size: NA
v_call: TRBV11-3
cdr3_aa: CASSRQNTEAFF
cdr3_nt: TGTGCCAGCAGCCGTCAGAACACTGAAGCTTTCTTT

j_call: TRBJ1-5
d_call: NA
clone_size: large
v_call: TRBV12-5
cdr3_aa: CASGPSTNQPQHF
cdr3_nt: TGTGCTAGTGGTCCCTCGACGAATCAGCCCCAGCATTTT

j_call: TRBJ1-1
d_call: NA
clone_size: NA
v_call: TRBV6-5
cdr3_aa: CASSYSRDMNTEAFF
cdr3_nt: TGTGCCAGCAGTTACTCCCGGGACATGAACACTGAAGCTTTCTTT

j_call: TRBJ2-7
d_call: NA
clone_size: NA
v_call: TRBV4-2
cdr3_aa: CASSQDFGEQYF
cdr3_nt: TGTGCCAGCAGCCAAGATTTTGGCGAGCAGTACTTC

j_call: TRBJ1-1
d_call: NA
clone_size: NA
v_call: TRBV6-5
cdr3_aa: CASSFRGPTEAFF
cdr3_nt: TGTGCCAGCAGTTTCAGGGGCCCCACTGAAGCTTTCTTT

j_call: TRBJ2-2
d_call: NA
clone_size: NA
v_call: TRBV6-1
cdr3_aa: CASSEARLNTGELFF
cdr3_nt: TGTGCCAGCAGTGAAGCGCGGCTTAACACCGGGGAGCTGTTTTTT

j_call: TRBJ2-1
d_call: NA
clone_size: NA
v_call: TRBV6-1
cdr3_aa: CASWSVEQFF
cdr3_nt: TGTGCCAGCTGGTCCGTTGAGCAGTTCTTC

j_call: TRBJ2-7
d_call: TRBD2
clone_size: NA
v_call: TRBV11-2
cdr3_aa: CASSPPGLGGYEQYF
cdr3_nt: TGTGCCAGCAGCCCCCCGGGACTAGGGGGCTACGAGCAGTACTTC

j_call: TRBJ1-4
d_call: NA
clone_size: NA
v_call: TRBV5-8
cdr3_aa: CASSPPGRFNEKLFF
cdr3_nt: TGTGCCAGCAGCCCACCCGGGCGCTTTAATGAAAAACTGTTTTTT

j_call: TRBJ1-2
d_call: TRBD1
clone_size: NA
v_call: TRBV2
cdr3_aa: CASSVSRQGDGYTF
cdr3_nt: TGTGCCAGCAGTGTTTCCCGACAGGGGGATGGCTACACCTTC

j_call: TRBJ1-1
d_call: NA
clone_size: once
v_call: TRBV10-2
cdr3_aa: CASTASPWGSTEAFF
cdr3_nt: TGCGCCAGCACTGCCTCCCCATGGGGGAGCACTGAAGCTTTCTTT

j_call: TRBJ2-2
d_call: TRBD2
clone_size: NA
v_call: TRBV6-4
cdr3_aa: CASSNASGHTGELFF
cdr3_nt: TGTGCCAGCAGTAACGCTAGCGGGCACACCGGGGAGCTGTTTTTT

j_call: TRBJ2-1
d_call: TRBD2
clone_size: NA
v_call: TRBV19
cdr3_aa: CASSPLTSVHEQFF
cdr3_nt: TGTGCCAGTAGTCCCCTGACTAGCGTACATGAGCAGTTCTTC

j_call: TRBJ1-5
d_call: NA
clone_size: once
v_call: TRBV18
cdr3_aa: CASPGCNQPQHF
cdr3_nt: TGTGCCAGCCCTGGCTGCAATCAGCCCCAGCATTTT

j_call: TRBJ1-5
d_call: NA
clone_size: NA
v_call: TRBV10-3
cdr3_aa: CAISWDGQNQPQHF
cdr3_nt: TGTGCCATCAGCTGGGACGGGCAAAATCAGCCCCAGCATTTT

j_call: TRBJ2-7
d_call: NA
clone_size: NA
v_call: TRBV7-9
cdr3_aa: CASSLTQGTYEQYF
cdr3_nt: TGTGCCAGCAGCTTAACGCAGGGAACTTACGAGCAGTACTTC

j_call: TRBJ2-3
d_call: NA
clone_size: NA
v_call: TRBV4-2
cdr3_aa: CASSHPGTDTQYF
cdr3_nt: TGTGCCAGCAGCCATCCTGGCACAGATACGCAGTATTTT